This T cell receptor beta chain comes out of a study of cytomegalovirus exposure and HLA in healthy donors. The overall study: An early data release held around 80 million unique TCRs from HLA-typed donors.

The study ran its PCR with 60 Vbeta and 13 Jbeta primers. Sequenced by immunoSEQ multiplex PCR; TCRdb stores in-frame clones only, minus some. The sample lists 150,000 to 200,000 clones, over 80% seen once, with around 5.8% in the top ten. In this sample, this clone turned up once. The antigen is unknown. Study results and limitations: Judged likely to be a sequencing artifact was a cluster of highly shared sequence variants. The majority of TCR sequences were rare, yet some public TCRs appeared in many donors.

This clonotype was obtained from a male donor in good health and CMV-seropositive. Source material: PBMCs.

CDR3 in DNA: TGTGCCAGCAGTTACGGTCCCCCAGCGCCGCAAGAGACCCAGTACTTC. This encodes CASSYGPPAPQETQYF. This sequence joins TRBV6-5 and TRBJ2-5, with unresolved D. The germline V gene encodes CDR1 MNHEY and CDR2 SVGAGI. The V and J ends lost 2 bases and 2 bases respectively, with 15 bases between them. The CDR3 is made up of 16 amino acids.